The 17 T cell receptor beta chains below come from one sample, sequenced in a study of cytomegalovirus exposure and HLA in healthy donors. Clones were read by immunoSEQ multiplex PCR, and TCRdb kept only the in-frame ones, dropping some. The profile shows 300,000 or so clones, around 90% of them singletons. Sequences were obtained from PBMCs. These receptors came from a man aged 25 to 40 in good health and CMV-seronegative.

The sample holds one count of this clone. V gene TRBV18 combines with J gene TRBJ1-3; D ambiguous. V lost 4 bases and J lost 1, with 8 bases in between. CDR3 length: 14 residues. CDR1 is KGHSH and CDR2 is LQKENI in the germline V gene. The CDR3 DNA is TGTGCCAGCTCACGAGAACAGTCTGGAAACACCATATATTTT. Translation gives CASSREQSGNTIYF.

The V gene is TRBV6-4, the J gene TRBJ2-7; TRBD2 agrees at 10 bases. From germline, CDR1 is MRHNA and CDR2 SNTAGT. This CDR3 region has 14 residues. Trimming cost V 8 bases and J 3 bases; bases outside gene matches: 7. The CDR3 protein is CASCTSGDYYEQYF. The CDR3 bases are TGTGCCAGCTGCACTAGCGGGGATTACTACGAGCAGTACTTC.

This chain uses TRBV11-2 with TRBJ2-2; 7 bases line up with TRBD1. The J segment lost 3 bases and the V segment lost 6 bases, leaving 1 base of the junction unmatched. The CDR3 is 13 amino acids. The V gene's germline CDR1 is SGHAT and CDR2 FQNNGV. This chain's CDR3 is CASRTGHTGELFF. The CDR3 DNA sequence: TGTGCCAGCAGGACAGGGCACACCGGGGAGCTGTTTTTT.

The J gene is TRBJ1-3, the V gene TRBV4-1; tentatively, D is TRBD1 (6 bases). V lost 2 bases and J 0 bases, leaving 20 bases between the germline ends. This CDR3 spans 19 amino acids. CDR1 and CDR2 from the germline V gene are MGHRA and YSYEKL. The CDR3 loop reads CASSQNAGAQGSSGNTIYF. CDR3 sequence (DNA): TGCGCCAGCAGCCAAAATGCAGGGGCTCAGGGGTCCTCTGGAAACACCATATATTTT.

The gene calls are TRBV6-5 and TRBJ2-7, with TRBD1 matching over 9 bases. This CDR3 has 13 residues. With V trimmed by 7 bases and J by 7 bases, 8 bases remained unmatched. Looked up from germline, CDR1 is MNHEY and CDR2 is SVGAGI. In DNA, the CDR3 is TGTGCCAGCAAGAAACAGGGGGCGGAGGAGCAGTACTTC. This gives the protein CASKKQGAEEQYF.

The chain joins TRBV29-1 to TRBJ1-2; no clear D. V lost 5 bases to trimming and J lost 3 bases, with 10 bases between them. This CDR3 is built from 12 residues. The germline V gene has CDR1 SQVTM and CDR2 ANQGSEA. The CDR3 coding sequence is TGCAGCGTTCGAGGGCCTGACTATGGCTACACCTTC. Amino acids: CSVRGPDYGYTF.

Points on this clone: The same CDR3 is also encoded by other DNA sequences in this sample. The V and J genes are TRBV6-5 and TRBJ2-5; D is unclear. This CDR3 contains 11 residues. Germline values: CDR1 MNHEY, CDR2 SVGAGI. Trimming left V 6 bases short and J 5 bases short, with 7 bases between. Here the CDR3 reads CASSRLETQYF. The CDR3 DNA sequence: TGTGCCAGCAGCCGACTGGAGACCCAGTACTTC.

V and J are TRBV6-6 and TRBJ2-5; tentative D call: TRBD1 (5 bases). Per the germline V gene, CDR1 is MNHNY and CDR2 is SVGAGI (reference sequence). The CDR3 has 14 residues. Trimming took off 1 base at V and 5 bases at J, with 11 bases between the two ends. The CDR3 reads CASSYLQGEETQYF. CDR3 coding DNA: TGTGCCAGCAGTTACTTGCAGGGTGAGGAGACCCAGTACTTC.

The rearrangement uses TRBV5-5 and TRBJ1-4; D remains ambiguous. The V end lost 4 bases, the J end lost 0 bases, and 10 bases lay between the germline ends. CDR3 length: 15 amino acids. From germline, CDR1 is SGHKS and CDR2 YYEKEE (reference sequence). The CDR3 sequence: CASSLVAATNEKLFF. CDR3 DNA: TGTGCCAGCAGCCTCGTGGCGGCAACTAATGAAAAACTGTTTTTT. The variable domain in full, completed from reference TRBV5-5 and TRBJ1-4, reads DAGVTQSPTHLIKTRGQQVTLRCSPISGHKSVSWYQQVLGQGPQFIFQYYEKEERGRGNFPDRFSARQFPNYSSELNVNALLLGDSALYLCASSLVAATNEKLFFGSGTQLSVL.

The rearrangement uses TRBV6-5 and TRBJ2-7, with 7 bases lining up with TRBD1. Germline V CDR1 and CDR2: MNHEY, SVGAGI. The CDR3 is made up of 14 amino acids. Unmatched junction bases numbered 5, after V lost 2 bases and J lost 4 bases. CDR3 in DNA: TGTGCCAGCAGTTACGGGCTGACAGGGTACGAGCAGTACTTC. It yields the protein CASSYGLTGYEQYF.

The chain links TRBV27 to TRBJ1-1; 11 bases match TRBD1. The V segment lost 7 bases and the J segment 1 base; nucleotides outside the gene matches: 5. The germline V gene has CDR1 MNHEY and CDR2 SMNVEV (reference sequence). The CDR3 sequence is 15 residues long. The CDR3 region is CASIDGTGGNTEAFF. The CDR3 DNA follows: TGTGCCAGCATTGACGGGACAGGGGGGAACACTGAAGCTTTCTTT.

The chain joins TRBV7-6 to TRBJ1-1, with unresolved D. Trimming shortened V by 0 bases and J by 0 bases, and 8 bases separated the two germline ends. From germline, CDR1 is SGHVS and CDR2 FNYEAQ. The CDR3 consists of 15 residues. The CDR3 DNA is TGTGCCAGCAGCTTAGCGGGAGCCATGAACACTGAAGCTTTCTTT. Protein product: CASSLAGAMNTEAFF.

The chain has TRBV6-6 and TRBJ1-2; tentative D call: TRBD1 (5 bases). CDR3 length: 15 residues. Germline CDR1 is MNHNY and CDR2 is SVGAGI (reference sequence). Trimming took off 6 bases at V and 3 bases at J, with 17 bases between the two ends. CDR3 in DNA: TGTGCCAGCAGCCTCGAGGTATGGGGGGACTATGGCTACACCTTC. Protein sequence: CASSLEVWGDYGYTF.

V and J are TRBV5-1 and TRBJ2-2; 8 bases are shared with TRBD1. Germline V lookup: CDR1 SGHRS, CDR2 YFSETQ. The CDR3 length is 15 residues. Unmatched junction bases numbered 1, after V lost 0 bases and J lost 3 bases. The CDR3 DNA reads TGCGCCAGCAGCTTGGACAGGGGGGACACCGGGGAGCTGTTTTTT. Translated: CASSLDRGDTGELFF.

The chain couples TRBV18 to TRBJ1-6; D is uncertain. V was pared by 6 bases and J by 5 bases, with 11 bases between. Germline-derived CDR1 and CDR2 are KGHSH and LQKENI. The CDR3 spans 14 residues. The CDR3 DNA follows: TGTGCCAGCTCTTCCGGGATCAATAATTCACCCCTCCACTTT. It is translated as CASSSGINNSPLHF.

The V call is TRBV7-9, the J call TRBJ1-3; D remains ambiguous. This CDR3 contains 14 residues. Germline-derived CDR1 and CDR2 are SEHNR and FQNEAQ (reference sequence). Trimming pared 5 bases from V and 6 bases from J, leaving 14 bases between. The CDR3 nucleotides are TGTGCCAGCAGCCCTCCGGAGGGCGCAAACACCATATATTTT. This translates into CASSPPEGANTIYF.

The V gene is TRBV11-2, the J gene TRBJ1-2; D gene unclear. Between the trimmed V and J ends, which lost 0 bases and 8 bases, there was a span of 16 bases. This CDR3 has 15 amino acids. Germline values: CDR1 SGHAT, CDR2 FQNNGV. The CDR3 protein is CASSLDSAWSEGYTF. For the CDR3, the DNA is TGTGCCAGCAGCTTAGATAGCGCGTGGTCGGAGGGCTACACCTTC.